The clone carrying this TCR beta chain showed up just a few times. Universal primer sites and UMIs were introduced during 5'RACE template-switching synthesis of TCR cDNA. TCRdb ran MiXCR on the 5' RACE reads and lists one entry per CDR3 protein. In the table there are some 500,000 distinct CDR3 sequences, 13% of which are singletons. The data originate from a study of T cells after yellow fever vaccination. The CDR3 consists of 16 residues. The V end was cut by 5 bases, the J end by 2 bases, with 17 bases between. Germline V lookup: CDR1 SGHTA, CDR2 FQGNSA. The sequence came from a man aged 25 to 45 who received the YFV17D yellow fever vaccine. J is TRBJ2-3 and V is TRBV7-2; D could derive from TRBD1 or TRBD2 (5 bases each). The sequenced sample was PBMCs, obtained on the day of the yellow fever booster vaccination. This CDR3 reads CASSPQLGGFTDTQYF. In DNA, the CDR3 is TGTGCCAGCAGCCCTCAGCTTGGGGGATTCACAGATACGCAGTATTTT.